This is a list of T cell receptor beta chains from one sample in a study of cytomegalovirus exposure and HLA in healthy donors. Assay used: immunoSEQ multiplex PCR; TCRdb lists only in-frame clones, some missing. The sample yields under 200,000 clones, roughly 80% seen once. Sequenced material: PBMCs. These receptors were obtained from a young woman in good health and CMV-seronegative. CDR3s include the opening cysteine and the closing phenylalanine or tryptophan. The order of the fields is V gene, D gene, clone size, J gene, CDR3 DNA, CDR3 protein. A D gene is named only where the DNA matches it firmly. Not all rows give a size; the values are once, few, many and, for expanded clones, a class.

v_gene: TRBV6-1
d_gene: TRBD1
abundance: -
j_gene: TRBJ1-4
CDR3nt: TGTGCCAGCAGTGATAACAGGGGGACAGCAACTAATGAAAAACTGTTTTTT
CDR3aa: CASSDNRGTATNEKLFF

v_gene: TRBV6-1
d_gene: -
abundance: -
j_gene: TRBJ2-7
CDR3nt: TGTGCCAGCAGTGAAAATGCAGGGCGCGAGCAGTACTTC
CDR3aa: CASSENAGREQYF

v_gene: TRBV9
d_gene: -
abundance: -
j_gene: TRBJ2-7
CDR3nt: TGTGCCAGCAGCGTAGTCCTTCTTTTTCGCAGGACCTACGAGCAGTACTTC
CDR3aa: CASSVVLLFRRTYEQYF

v_gene: TRBV7-2
d_gene: TRBD2
abundance: -
j_gene: TRBJ2-1
CDR3nt: TGTGCCAGCAGCTTAGCGCGGGGGGGGCAAGTGAATGAGCAGTTCTTC
CDR3aa: CASSLARGGQVNEQFF

v_gene: TRBV6-4
d_gene: TRBD1
abundance: few
j_gene: TRBJ2-4
CDR3nt: TGTGCCAGCAGCGACCCCCTAGGGACAGGGGGAATCCGACCGTTTGGATACATTCAGTACTTC
CDR3aa: CASSDPLGTGGIRPFGYIQYF

v_gene: TRBV30
d_gene: -
abundance: -
j_gene: TRBJ2-1
CDR3nt: TGTGCCTACAAAGAGGGGGGGCGCATGTATGAGCAGTTCTTC
CDR3aa: CAYKEGGRMYEQFF

v_gene: TRBV5-1
d_gene: TRBD2
abundance: -
j_gene: TRBJ2-3
CDR3nt: TGCGCCAGCTGCCTCGGGGGGGCTGTAGATACGCAGTATTTT
CDR3aa: CASCLGGAVDTQYF

v_gene: TRBV11-3
d_gene: TRBD2
abundance: -
j_gene: TRBJ2-5
CDR3nt: TGTGCCAGCAGTCGGAGCGGGAGGGGAGAGACCCAGTACTTC
CDR3aa: CASSRSGRGETQYF

v_gene: TRBV19
d_gene: TRBD2
abundance: -
j_gene: TRBJ2-1
CDR3nt: TGTGCCAGTAGTATCGGGCGGGAGGTCTACAATGAGCAGTTCTTC
CDR3aa: CASSIGREVYNEQFF

v_gene: TRBV7-2
d_gene: TRBD2
abundance: -
j_gene: TRBJ2-5
CDR3nt: TGTGCCAGCAGCTCGCGGACTAGCTATGGGGAGACCCAGTACTTC
CDR3aa: CASSSRTSYGETQYF

v_gene: TRBV27
d_gene: TRBD1
abundance: -
j_gene: TRBJ1-1
CDR3nt: TGTGCCAGCAGCTCACAGGGGGGCGCTGAAGCTTTCTTT
CDR3aa: CASSSQGGAEAFF

v_gene: TRBV10-2
d_gene: -
abundance: -
j_gene: TRBJ1-1
CDR3nt: TGCGCCAGCAGTGAGTACACAGTTGAAGCTTTCTTT
CDR3aa: CASSEYTVEAFF

v_gene: TRBV5-1
d_gene: -
abundance: -
j_gene: TRBJ1-4
CDR3nt: TGCGCCAGCAGCTCCGGACAGCGAAATGAAAAACTGTTTTTT
CDR3aa: CASSSGQRNEKLFF

v_gene: TRBV7-9
d_gene: TRBD1
abundance: -
j_gene: TRBJ2-5
CDR3nt: TGTGCCAGCATCCAGGGGGTGGGGCTGGAGACCCAGTACTTC
CDR3aa: CASIQGVGLETQYF

v_gene: TRBV28
d_gene: TRBD1
abundance: -
j_gene: TRBJ1-1
CDR3nt: TGTGCCAGCAGTTTAGGGGACAGGTCGCGCACTGAAGCTTTCTTT
CDR3aa: CASSLGDRSRTEAFF

v_gene: TRBV29-1
d_gene: -
abundance: -
j_gene: TRBJ2-2
CDR3nt: TGCAGCGTTGTAACGGTTACCGGGGAGCTGTTTTTT
CDR3aa: CSVVTVTGELFF

v_gene: TRBV30
d_gene: -
abundance: -
j_gene: TRBJ2-7
CDR3nt: TGTGCCTGGAGTGTTATGTCCGTCTACGAGCAGTACTTC
CDR3aa: CAWSVMSVYEQYF

v_gene: TRBV5-1
d_gene: TRBD1
abundance: -
j_gene: TRBJ1-4
CDR3nt: TGCGCCAGTAGCTTGGCCGGGGCAGGGGGGACGCCTAATGAAAAACTGTTTTTT
CDR3aa: CASSLAGAGGTPNEKLFF

v_gene: TRBV18
d_gene: -
abundance: -
j_gene: TRBJ2-6
CDR3nt: TGTGCCAGCTCACCCCTGAGCCCTGGGGCCAACGTCCTGACTTTC
CDR3aa: CASSPLSPGANVLTF

v_gene: TRBV27
d_gene: -
abundance: -
j_gene: TRBJ1-1
CDR3nt: TGTGCCAGCAGTTTCAAGGGGGGGACTGAAGCTTTCTTT
CDR3aa: CASSFKGGTEAFF

v_gene: TRBV5-6
d_gene: -
abundance: -
j_gene: TRBJ2-7
CDR3nt: TGTGCCAGCAGCTTGAGCGGGACAGAGCAGTACTTC
CDR3aa: CASSLSGTEQYF

v_gene: TRBV30
d_gene: TRBD2
abundance: once
j_gene: TRBJ2-1
CDR3nt: TGTGCCTGGGGGGAGGGAATCTCCTACAATGAGCAGTTCTTC
CDR3aa: CAWGEGISYNEQFF

v_gene: TRBV7-6
d_gene: -
abundance: -
j_gene: TRBJ1-5
CDR3nt: TGTGCCAGCAGCTTATCCCGGGAACAGCCCCAGCATTTT
CDR3aa: CASSLSREQPQHF

v_gene: TRBV7-2
d_gene: TRBD2
abundance: few
j_gene: TRBJ2-5
CDR3nt: TGTGCCAGCAGCCCGGGACTAGCGGAAGAGACCCAGTACTTC
CDR3aa: CASSPGLAEETQYF

v_gene: TRBV2
d_gene: -
abundance: few
j_gene: TRBJ1-2
CDR3nt: TGTGCCAGCAGTGGGTCGGGGAACTATGGCTACACCTTC
CDR3aa: CASSGSGNYGYTF

v_gene: TRBV27
d_gene: TRBD1
abundance: -
j_gene: TRBJ2-7
CDR3nt: TGTGCCAGCAGTTTTTTGCTCAGGGGGACCTACGAGCAGTACTTC
CDR3aa: CASSFLLRGTYEQYF

v_gene: TRBV7-2
d_gene: TRBD1
abundance: few
j_gene: TRBJ1-2
CDR3nt: TGTGCCAGCACCACAGGGGGCGGCTATGGCTACACCTTC
CDR3aa: CASTTGGGYGYTF